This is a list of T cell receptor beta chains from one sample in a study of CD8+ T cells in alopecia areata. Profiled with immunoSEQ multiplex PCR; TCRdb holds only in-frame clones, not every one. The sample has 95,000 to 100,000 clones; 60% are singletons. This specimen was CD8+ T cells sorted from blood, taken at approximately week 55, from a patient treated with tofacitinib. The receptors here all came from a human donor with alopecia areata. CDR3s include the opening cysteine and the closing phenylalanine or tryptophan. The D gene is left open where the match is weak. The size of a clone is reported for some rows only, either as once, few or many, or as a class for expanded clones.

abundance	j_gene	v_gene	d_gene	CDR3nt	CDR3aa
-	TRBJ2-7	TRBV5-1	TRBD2	TGCGCCAGCAGCACCTCTAGCGGGGGAAGGTACGAGCAGTACTTC	CASSTSSGGRYEQYF
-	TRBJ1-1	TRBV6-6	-	TGTGCCAGCAAGAACACCCAGAACACTGAAGCTTTCTTT	CASKNTQNTEAFF
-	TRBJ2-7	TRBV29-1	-	TGCAGCGTTGAAGATGGGCTGGGGGGGCACTACGAGCAGTACTTC	CSVEDGLGGHYEQYF
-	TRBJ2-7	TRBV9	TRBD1	TGTGCCAGCAGGGGACAGAGCTCCTACGAGCAGTACTTC	CASRGQSSYEQYF
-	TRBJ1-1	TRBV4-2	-	TGTGCCAGCAGCCAAGGGACGGCTGAAGAAGCTTTCTTT	CASSQGTAEEAFF
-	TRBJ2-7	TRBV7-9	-	TGTGCCAGCAGCTTATTTCCGGGTGCCTCGGGCTACGAGCAGTACTTC	CASSLFPGASGYEQYF
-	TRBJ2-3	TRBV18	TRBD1	TGTGCCAGCTCACCAGTCGGACAGGGTTTTGCAGATACGCAGTATTTT	CASSPVGQGFADTQYF
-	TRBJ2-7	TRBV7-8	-	TGTGCCAGCAGCTCCGGACAGAGCCGATACGAGCAGTACTTC	CASSSGQSRYEQYF
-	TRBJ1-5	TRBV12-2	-	TGTGCAAGTCGCCGCTTCGGCGGAAGGGCGAGCAATCAGCCCCAGCATTTT	CASRRFGGRASNQPQHF
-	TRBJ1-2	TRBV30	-	TGTGCCTCCTCGCCTGGGGGTCGTCGAGGCTACACCTTC	CASSPGGRRGYTF
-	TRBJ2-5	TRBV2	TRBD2	TGTGCCAGCAGTCCGGGACTAGCGGGGGGGCGAGAGACCCAGTACTTC	CASSPGLAGGRETQYF
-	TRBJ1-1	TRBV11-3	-	TGTGCCAGCAGCTTAGCACCAGGGAGACGGAACACTGAAGCTTTCTTT	CASSLAPGRRNTEAFF
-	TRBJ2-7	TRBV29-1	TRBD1	TGCAGTGGGGGGGACAGGGATTCCTACGAGCAGTACTTC	CSGGDRDSYEQYF
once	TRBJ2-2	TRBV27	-	TGTGCCAGCAGTTTAACGGGGGCGTACACCGGGGAGCTGTTTTTT	CASSLTGAYTGELFF
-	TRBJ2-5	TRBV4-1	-	TGCGCCAGCAGCTCCCAAGAGACCCAGTACTTC	CASSSQETQYF
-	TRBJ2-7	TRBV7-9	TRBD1	TGTGCCAGCAGCTTAGTGGACAGGAGCTCCTACGAGCAGTACTTC	CASSLVDRSSYEQYF
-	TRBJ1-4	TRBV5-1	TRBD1	TGCGCCAGCAGCTTGGGACAGGGACAAACTAATGAAAAACTGTTTTTT	CASSLGQGQTNEKLFF
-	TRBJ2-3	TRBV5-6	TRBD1	TGTGCCAGCAGGATGACAGGGGTTCCAGATACGCAGTATTTT	CASRMTGVPDTQYF
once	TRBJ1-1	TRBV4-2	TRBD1	TGTGCCAGCAGCCAAAAAGGACAGGGTGCTGAAGCTTTCTTT	CASSQKGQGAEAFF
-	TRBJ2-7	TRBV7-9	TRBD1	TGTGCCAGCAGCGCGCCCGGGACAGCCCTGGACGAGCAGTACTTC	CASSAPGTALDEQYF
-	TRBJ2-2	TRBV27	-	TGTGCCAGCAGTTCCCATTCCGGGGAGCTGTTTTTT	CASSSHSGELFF
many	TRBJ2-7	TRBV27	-	TGTGCCAGCAGTTTATCGGAGGTCTCCTACGAGCAGTACTTC	CASSLSEVSYEQYF
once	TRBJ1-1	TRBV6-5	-	TGTGCCAGCAGCTTAGATATCCCGAACACTGAAGCTTTCTTT	CASSLDIPNTEAFF
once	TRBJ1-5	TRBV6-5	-	TGTGCCAGCAGTTATGGGGGGTCGGCGCCCCAGCATTTT	CASSYGGSAPQHF
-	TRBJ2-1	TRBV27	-	TGTGCCAGCAGTCCCGGACCGAACGTGGATGAGCAGTTCTTC	CASSPGPNVDEQFF
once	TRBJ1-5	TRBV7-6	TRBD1	TGTGCCAGCAGCTACCGACAGGGTAAGAATCAGCCCCAGCATTTT	CASSYRQGKNQPQHF
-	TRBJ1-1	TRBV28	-	TGTGCCAGCAGTTTATGGGGGGGGAGGAACACTGAAGCTTTCTTT	CASSLWGGRNTEAFF
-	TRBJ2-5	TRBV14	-	TGTGCCAGCAGTAAACGCAGGGTGACGGAGACCCAGTACTTC	CASSKRRVTETQYF
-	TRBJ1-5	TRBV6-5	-	TGTGCCAGCAGCCAGGGGTCAGGTCAGCCCCAGCATTTT	CASSQGSGQPQHF